This T cell receptor (beta chain) stems from a study of control samples from healthy donors and cancer patients. Sequencing was performed with immunoSEQ multiplex PCR; in TCRdb, only in-frame clones are kept and a portion is missing. The data show some 70,000 clones, with more than 80% seen just once and approximately 15% held by the top ten. Trimming cost V 3 bases and J 7 bases, with 20 bases left between them. Germline CDR1 LGHDT, CDR2 YNNKEL (reference sequence). CDR3 length: 16 residues. The sequence derives from a man aged 55 to 69 in good health. The chain carries TRBV3-1 (or the pseudogene TRBV3-2) and TRBJ2-3; no clear D gene. Sample: blood. The CDR3 DNA is TGTGCCAGCAGCCACGCAATGGGCAGGATCCTACATACGCAGTATTTT. Protein product: CASSHAMGRILHTQYF.